The 32 T cell receptor beta chains presented below share a single source sample, sequenced in a study of T cell responses to AZD1222 COVID-19 vaccine (dated by TCRdb to the early 2020s). Receptor amplification or capture employed the immunoSEQ multiplex PCR assay. TCRdb re-hosts the immuneACCESS table, in-frame sequences only. Its copies lack some clones; in the studies checked, an unresolved V gene accounts for under half of them, and the cause for the rest is not known. This sample comprises 55,000 to 65,000 clones, 75% to 90% of them detected only once. The ten largest account for about 14% of the sample. This sample's time point label indicates: baseline before first vaccination. The sample consisted of peripheral blood, taken on day 0 of AZD1222 vaccination. Receptors originate from an adult in good health.

The chain links TRBV7-9 to TRBJ2-1; TRBD1 is a possible D gene (5 bases). The CDR3 sequence is 14 residues long. CDR1 and CDR2 (germline): SEHNR, FQNEAQ (reference sequence). V shed 5 bases and J shed 8 bases, with 16 bases lying between them. The DNA for the CDR3 is TGTGCCAGCAGCCCTGTTGGGTGGGGCGATGAGCAGTTCTTC. Amino acid sequence: CASSPVGWGDEQFF.

This chain links TRBV9 with TRBJ2-5; TRBD2 might be the D (6 bases). V lost 0 bases and J lost 4, with 16 bases in between. Germline-derived CDR1 and CDR2 are SGDLS and YYNGEE. The CDR3 has 16 amino acids. The CDR3 DNA reads TGTGCCAGCAGCGTAGGGGCGGCGGGAACGGGAGAGACCCAGTACTTC. It encodes CASSVGAAGTGETQYF.

This CDR3 reads CASSLVGPLRNEQFF. In DNA, the CDR3 is TGTGCCAGCAGCTTGGTCGGGCCCCTGAGGAATGAGCAGTTCTTC. V usage is TRBV5-4 and J usage is TRBJ2-1; D remains ambiguous. Looked up from germline, CDR1 is SGHNT and CDR2 is YYREEE (reference sequence). This CDR3 has 15 amino acids. V lost 0 bases to trimming and J lost 7 bases, with 14 bases between them.

In regard to this clone: Other DNA sequences in the same sample also yield this CDR3. The chain uses TRBV2 and TRBJ2-5; 10 nucleotides agree with TRBD2. CDR1 and CDR2 (germline): SNHLY, FYNNEI. This CDR3 is built from 14 residues. With V trimmed by 5 bases and J by 1 base, 1 base remained unmatched. CDR3 loop: CASSRTSGQETQYF. CDR3 DNA sequence: TGTGCCAGCAGTAGGACTAGCGGCCAAGAGACCCAGTACTTC.

V usage is TRBV2 and J usage is TRBJ2-3; 7 bases agree with TRBD1. Germline V gene sequence: CDR1 SNHLY, CDR2 FYNNEI. This CDR3 contains 16 residues. V was pared by 4 bases and J by 1 base, with 8 bases of the junction left unmatched. The CDR3 spells CASSANRGAGTDTQYF. In nucleotides, the CDR3 is TGTGCCAGCAGTGCAAACAGGGGAGCGGGCACAGATACGCAGTATTTT.

The chain employs TRBV30 and TRBJ1-2, with D tentatively TRBD1 (5 bases). The V and J ends lost 0 bases and 3 bases respectively, with 11 bases between them. The CDR3 extends over 14 amino acids. Germline loops: CDR1 GTSNPN, CDR2 SVGIG (reference sequence). The DNA for the CDR3 is TGTGCCTGGAGTGTCCGGGGGATTGACTATGGCTACACCTTC. It is translated as CAWSVRGIDYGYTF.

The chain couples TRBV19 to TRBJ2-7; TRBD2 matches 8 bases. CDR3 length equals 13 residues. Looked up from germline, CDR1 is LNHDA and CDR2 is SQIVND (reference sequence). Trimming at V came to 6 bases and at J to 7 bases, leaving 8 bases not matched to a gene. For the CDR3, the DNA is TGTGCCAGTAGATCCAGACGGGAGGGGGAGCAGTACTTC. Amino acid sequence: CASRSRREGEQYF.

This sequence joins TRBV9 and TRBJ1-2; 9 bases are a match to TRBD1. The CDR3 spans 14 residues. The germline gives CDR1 SGDLS, CDR2 YYNGEE. V gave up 2 bases and J gave up 4 bases; unmatched junction bases: 3. This CDR3 reads CASSVDRGTYGYTF. The DNA of the CDR3 is TGTGCCAGCAGCGTCGACAGGGGGACCTATGGCTACACCTTC.

This clone was counted a single time. The chain has TRBV10-2 and TRBJ2-7; 10 bases fit TRBD2. The germline V gene encodes CDR1 WSHSY and CDR2 SAAADI. The CDR3 is made up of 15 amino acids. After removal of 8 bases from V and 2 bases from J, the junction contained 9 bases not matched to a gene. The CDR3 DNA reads as TGCGCCAGCGGGAGCGGGAGGGTAGGCCCCTACGAGCAGTACTTC. The encoded protein is CASGSGRVGPYEQYF.

CDR3 DNA: TGTGCCACCAGTGATCCAAATCAGCCCCAGCATTTT. Its translation is CATSDPNQPQHF. The chain carries TRBV24-1 and TRBJ1-5; the D is unclear. This CDR3 is 12 amino acids long. The V gene lost 3 bases and the J gene lost 4 bases, with 3 bases spanning the gap. Germline V CDR1 and CDR2: KGHDR, SFDVKD.

This clone was found once. The chain carries TRBV19 and TRBJ2-3; 7 bases match TRBD2. The CDR3 runs 15 residues. V shed 3 bases, J shed 6 bases, and the junction held 9 bases outside the gene matches. The V gene's germline CDR1 is LNHDA and CDR2 SQIVND (reference sequence). CDR3 nucleotides: TGTGCCAGTAGTATGTCCCTGTGGGAGGGCGATACGCAGTATTTT. It yields the protein CASSMSLWEGDTQYF.

This clone was counted between two and nine times. The chain joins TRBV7-9 to TRBJ2-7; D uncertain. V lost 0 bases and J lost 4, with 7 bases in between. The CDR3 has 13 amino acids. Germline CDR1 reads SEHNR; CDR2 reads FQNEAQ (reference sequence). For the CDR3, the DNA is TGTGCCAGCAGCTTAGCGGGCCAGTACGAGCAGTACTTC. It specifies CASSLAGQYEQYF.

This clone was detected once. The V gene is TRBV2, the J gene TRBJ1-1; weak D call: TRBD1 (6 bases). CDR1 and CDR2 from the germline V gene are SNHLY and FYNNEI. This CDR3 is built from 13 residues. Trimming cost V 6 bases and J 5 bases, with 13 bases left between them. In DNA form, the CDR3 reads TGTGCCAGCAGGTTCGGGGGGCAGACTGAAGCTTTCTTT. Protein product: CASRFGGQTEAFF. The variable domain in full, completed from reference TRBV2 and TRBJ1-1, reads EPEVTQTPSHQVTQMGQEVILRCVPISNHLYFYWYRQILGQKVEFLVSFYNNEISEKSEIFDDQFSVERPDGSNFTLKIRSTKLEDSAMYFCASRFGGQTEAFFGQGTRLTVV.

The rearrangement uses TRBV6-5 and TRBJ1-1, with 8 positions matching TRBD1. Germline CDR1 and CDR2: MNHEY and SVGAGI. This CDR3 region has 16 residues. The J segment lost 0 bases and the V segment lost 0 bases, leaving 3 bases of the junction unmatched. CDR3 bases: TGTGCCAGCAGTTACTCTGTGGACAGGGTGAACACTGAAGCTTTCTTT. It codes for CASSYSVDRVNTEAFF.

The sample holds one count of this clone. The V gene is TRBV9, the J gene TRBJ2-5; no firm D call. The CDR3 contains 14 residues. Germline-derived CDR1 and CDR2 are SGDLS and YYNGEE. The V end lost 0 bases, the J end lost 2 bases, and 8 bases lay between the germline ends. The CDR3 loop reads CASSVDGGQETQYF. Written as DNA, the CDR3 is TGTGCCAGCAGCGTAGATGGCGGTCAAGAGACCCAGTACTTC.

V is TRBV21-1 and J is TRBJ2-5; the table's D call, TRBD1, was not checked against the DNA. TRBV21-1 is designated a pseudogene. The CDR3 is 15 amino acids. CDR3 nucleotides: TGTGCCAGCAGCTTGGACAGGGTAATATGGGAGACCCAGTACTTC. Translating gives CASSLDRVIWETQYF.

The V call is TRBV25-1, the J call TRBJ2-1, with D possibly being TRBD2 (6 bases). This CDR3 contains 14 residues. Trimming took off 8 bases at V and 4 bases at J, with 15 bases between the two ends. Per the germline V gene, CDR1 is MGHDK and CDR2 is SYGVNS. The CDR3 spells CASRRGLGYNEQFF. DNA for the CDR3: TGTGCCAGCCGGCGGGGCTTGGGATACAATGAGCAGTTCTTC. The variable domain in full, with the rest retrieved from reference TRBV25-1 and TRBJ2-1, is EADIYQTPRYLVIGTGKKITLECSQTMGHDKMYWYQQDPGMELHLIHYSYGVNSTEKGDLSSESTVSRIRTEHFPLTLESARPSHTSQYLCASRRGLGYNEQFFGPGTRLTVL.

DNA for the CDR3: TGTGCCAGCAGCTTAGAACGGGGGGAAGGGACAGATACGCAGTATTTT. This codes for CASSLERGEGTDTQYF. The chain employs TRBV11-3 and TRBJ2-3; TRBD2 matches 7 bases. CDR3 length equals 16 residues. The V gene's germline CDR1 is SGHNT and CDR2 YENEEA. The V segment lost 0 bases and the J segment 3 bases; nucleotides outside the gene matches: 6.

Written as DNA, the CDR3 is TGCAGCGTGCTCGGGGTCGGCGGCTATGGCTACACCTTC. Its translation is CSVLGVGGYGYTF. This chain links TRBV29-1 with TRBJ1-2; D gene uncertain. CDR1 is SQVTM and CDR2 is ANQGSEA in the germline V gene. The V and J ends lost 6 bases and 4 bases respectively, with 15 bases between them. This CDR3 is 13 amino acids long.

V is TRBV10-3 and J is TRBJ2-3, with D maybe TRBD2 (5 bases). Germline V gives CDR1 ENHRY, CDR2 SYGVKD. V dropped 3 bases and J dropped 1 base, with 8 bases sitting between them. CDR3 length: 14 residues. The CDR3, as DNA: TGTGCCATCAGTGAAAGTAGCGGCACAGATACGCAGTATTTT. Translated: CAISESSGTDTQYF.

In its sample, this clone was seen once. The chain combines TRBV12-3 or TRBV12-4 with TRBJ2-5; TRBD2 might be the D (6 bases). V lost 8 bases to trimming and J lost 5 bases, with 15 bases between them. The CDR3 extends over 13 amino acids. The CDR3: CASGRERYETQYF. The CDR3 nucleotides are TGTGCCAGCGGCCGGGAGAGGTATGAGACCCAGTACTTC.

The chain carries TRBV7-6 and TRBJ2-7; D assignment may be TRBD1 or TRBD2 (5 bases each). V lost 4 bases and J 2 bases, leaving 12 bases between the germline ends. The CDR3 runs 14 residues. CDR1 and CDR2 from the germline V gene are SGHVS and FNYEAQ. CDR3 loop: CASSSLRGPYEQYF. The CDR3 coding sequence is TGTGCCAGCAGCTCACTCCGGGGCCCCTACGAGCAGTACTTC.

This sequence joins TRBV24-1 and TRBJ2-3, with D maybe TRBD2 (5 bases). V lost 3 bases and J 4 bases, leaving 10 bases between the germline ends. CDR1 is KGHDR, CDR2 SFDVKD, per germline. The CDR3 totals 14 residues. The CDR3 sequence: CATSDALDADTQYF. CDR3 DNA sequence: TGTGCCACCAGTGATGCACTAGATGCAGATACGCAGTATTTT.

This clone was observed once. This rearrangement joins TRBV3-1 (or the pseudogene TRBV3-2) to TRBJ1-2; maybe TRBD1 (5 bases). V shed 3 bases and J shed 4 bases, with 9 bases lying between them. Germline V gives CDR1 LGHDT, CDR2 YNNKEL (reference sequence). The CDR3 covers 13 residues. CDR3 nucleotide sequence: TGTGCCAGCAGCCAGGGGGTGGCCTATGGCTACACCTTC. It encodes CASSQGVAYGYTF.

This chain joins TRBV21-1 and TRBJ2-6. TRBV21-1 is described as a pseudogene. The CDR3 runs 17 residues. CDR3 region: CASSKWGALSGANVLTF. The CDR3 nucleotides are TGTGCCAGCAGCAAATGGGGGGCACTCTCTGGGGCCAACGTCCTGACTTTC.

The chain is built from TRBV9 and TRBJ2-3, with TRBD2 identical over 13 bases. Germline CDR1 and CDR2: SGDLS and YYNGEE. The CDR3 length is 16 residues. V shed 0 bases, J shed 3 bases, and the junction held 1 base outside the gene matches. This CDR3 is CASSVELAGGTDTQYF. CDR3 bases: TGTGCCAGCAGCGTAGAACTAGCGGGAGGGACAGATACGCAGTATTTT. The full variable domain, rest sourced from reference TRBV9 and TRBJ2-3, is DSGVTQTPKHLITATGQRVTLRCSPRSGDLSVYWYQQSLDQGLQFLIQYYNGEERAKGNILERFSAQQFPDLHSELNLSSLELGDSALYFCASSVELAGGTDTQYFGPGTRLTVL.

The rearrangement uses TRBV4-1 and TRBJ2-1; TRBD2 might be the D (7 bases). V dropped 1 base and J dropped 1 base, with 17 bases sitting between them. Germline V gene sequence: CDR1 MGHRA, CDR2 YSYEKL. CDR3 length: 18 amino acids. This CDR3 reads CASSQGVRGRGSYNEQFF. CDR3 sequence (DNA): TGCGCCAGCAGCCAAGGGGTTAGAGGGAGGGGGTCCTACAATGAGCAGTTCTTC.

The V gene is TRBV5-4, the J gene TRBJ2-6; D not certain. Germline CDR1 is SGHNT and CDR2 is YYREEE (reference sequence). V dropped 0 bases and J dropped 3 bases, with 7 bases sitting between them. The CDR3 totals 15 residues. The CDR3 sequence is CASSLGEDGANVLTF. DNA of the CDR3: TGTGCCAGCAGCTTGGGCGAGGATGGGGCCAACGTCCTGACTTTC.

CDR3 sequence (DNA): TGTGCCAGCAGCCGTAGGAGAGGCTCCAGCTCCTACGAGCAGTACTTC. It translates to CASSRRRGSSSYEQYF. The J gene is TRBJ2-7, the V gene TRBV4-2, with no clear D. The CDR3 covers 16 residues. Trimming pared 4 bases from V and 0 bases from J, leaving 16 bases between. Germline CDR1 reads LGHNA; CDR2 reads YNFKEQ.

The chain recombines TRBV4-1 with TRBJ1-1; TRBD1 is a possible D gene (5 bases). CDR3 length: 17 residues. V gave up 6 bases and J gave up 1 base, with 21 bases separating them. Per germline, CDR1 MGHRA and CDR2 YSYEKL. The CDR3 protein is CASRREGTRSWNTEAFF. The CDR3 DNA follows: TGCGCCAGCAGGCGCGAGGGGACTCGGTCTTGGAACACTGAAGCTTTCTTT.

For the CDR3, the DNA is TGTGCCAGCAGCTTGGTATCTGCACAAGAGACCCAGTACTTC. Encoded protein: CASSLVSAQETQYF. The chain joins TRBV5-4 to TRBJ2-5; D gene unclear. CDR3 length: 14 residues. V shed 0 bases and J shed 2 bases, with 8 bases lying between them. Germline V gene sequence: CDR1 SGHNT, CDR2 YYREEE (reference sequence). The full variable domain, in which reference TRBV5-4 and TRBJ2-5 provide the parts outside the CDR3, is ETGVTQSPTHLIKTRGQQVTLRCSSQSGHNTVSWYQQALGQGPQFIFQYYREEENGRGNFPPRFSGLQFPNYSSELNVNALELDDSALYLCASSLVSAQETQYFGPGTRLLVL.

The rearrangement uses TRBV30 and TRBJ1-2, with 7 positions matching TRBD1. Germline V lookup: CDR1 GTSNPN, CDR2 SVGIG (reference sequence). Germline trimming cut 5 bases from V and 0 bases from J; bases unmatched to any gene: 9. The CDR3 runs 15 residues. The CDR3 DNA follows: TGTGCCTGGGGGGGGACAGCTCAATCTAACTATGGCTACACCTTC. Its translation: CAWGGTAQSNYGYTF.